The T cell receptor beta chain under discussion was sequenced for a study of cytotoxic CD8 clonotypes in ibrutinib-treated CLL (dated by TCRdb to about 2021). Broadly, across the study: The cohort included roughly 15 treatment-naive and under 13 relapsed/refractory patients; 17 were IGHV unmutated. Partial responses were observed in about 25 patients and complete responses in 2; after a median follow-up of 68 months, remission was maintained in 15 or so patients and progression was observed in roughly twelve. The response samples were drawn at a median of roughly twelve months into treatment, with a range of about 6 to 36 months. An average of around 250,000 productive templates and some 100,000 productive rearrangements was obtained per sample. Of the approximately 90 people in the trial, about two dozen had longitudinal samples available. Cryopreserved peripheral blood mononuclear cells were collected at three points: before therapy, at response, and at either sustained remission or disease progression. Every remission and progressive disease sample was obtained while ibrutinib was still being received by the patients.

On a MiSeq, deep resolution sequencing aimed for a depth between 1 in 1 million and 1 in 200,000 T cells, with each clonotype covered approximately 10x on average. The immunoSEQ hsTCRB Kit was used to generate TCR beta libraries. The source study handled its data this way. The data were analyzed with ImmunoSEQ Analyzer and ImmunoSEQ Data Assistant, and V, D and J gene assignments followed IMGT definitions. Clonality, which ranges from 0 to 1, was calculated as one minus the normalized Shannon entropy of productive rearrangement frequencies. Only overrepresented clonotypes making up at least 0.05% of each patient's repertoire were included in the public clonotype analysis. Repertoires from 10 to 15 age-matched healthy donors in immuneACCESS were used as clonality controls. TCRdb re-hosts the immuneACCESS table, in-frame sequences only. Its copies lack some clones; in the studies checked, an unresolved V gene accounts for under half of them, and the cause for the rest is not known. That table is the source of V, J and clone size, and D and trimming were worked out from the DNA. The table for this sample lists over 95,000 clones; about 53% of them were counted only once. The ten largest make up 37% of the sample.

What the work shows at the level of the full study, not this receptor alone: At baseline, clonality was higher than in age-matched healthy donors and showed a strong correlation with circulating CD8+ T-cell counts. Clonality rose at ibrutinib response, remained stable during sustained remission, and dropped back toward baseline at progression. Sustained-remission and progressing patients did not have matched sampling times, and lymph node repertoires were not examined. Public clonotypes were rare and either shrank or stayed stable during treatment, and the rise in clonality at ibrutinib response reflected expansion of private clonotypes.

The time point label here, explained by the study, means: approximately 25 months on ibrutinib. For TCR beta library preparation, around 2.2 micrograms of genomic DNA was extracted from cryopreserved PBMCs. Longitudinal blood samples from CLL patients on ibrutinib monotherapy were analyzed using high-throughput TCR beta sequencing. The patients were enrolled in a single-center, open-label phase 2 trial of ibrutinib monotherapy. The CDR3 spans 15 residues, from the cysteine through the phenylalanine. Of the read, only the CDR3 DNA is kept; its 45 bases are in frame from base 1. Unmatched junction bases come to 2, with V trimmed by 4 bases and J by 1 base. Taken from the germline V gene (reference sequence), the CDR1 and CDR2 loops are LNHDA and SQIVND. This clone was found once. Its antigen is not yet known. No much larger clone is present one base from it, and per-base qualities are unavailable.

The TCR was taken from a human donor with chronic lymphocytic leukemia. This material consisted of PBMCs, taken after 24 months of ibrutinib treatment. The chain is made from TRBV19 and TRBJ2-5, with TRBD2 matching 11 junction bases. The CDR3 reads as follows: CASSTGTSGQETQYF. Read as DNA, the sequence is TGTGCCAGTAGTACCGGGACTAGCGGCCAAGAGACCCAGTACTTC.